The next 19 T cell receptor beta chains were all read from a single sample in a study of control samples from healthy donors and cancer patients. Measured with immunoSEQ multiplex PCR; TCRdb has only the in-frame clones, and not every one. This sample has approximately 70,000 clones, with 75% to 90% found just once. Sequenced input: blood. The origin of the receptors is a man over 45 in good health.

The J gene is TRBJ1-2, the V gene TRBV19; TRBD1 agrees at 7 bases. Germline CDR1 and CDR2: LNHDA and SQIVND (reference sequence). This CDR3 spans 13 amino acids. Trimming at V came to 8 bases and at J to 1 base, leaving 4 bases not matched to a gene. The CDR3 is CASGDSNNYGYTF. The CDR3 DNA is TGTGCCAGTGGGGACAGCAATAACTATGGCTACACCTTC.

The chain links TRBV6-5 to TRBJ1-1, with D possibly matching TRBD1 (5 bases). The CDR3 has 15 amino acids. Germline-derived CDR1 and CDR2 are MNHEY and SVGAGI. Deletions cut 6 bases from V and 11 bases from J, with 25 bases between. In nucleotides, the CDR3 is TGTGCCAGCAGCCCCGGGTTTCGGGGGTCAGTAGAGGCTTTCTTT. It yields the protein CASSPGFRGSVEAFF.

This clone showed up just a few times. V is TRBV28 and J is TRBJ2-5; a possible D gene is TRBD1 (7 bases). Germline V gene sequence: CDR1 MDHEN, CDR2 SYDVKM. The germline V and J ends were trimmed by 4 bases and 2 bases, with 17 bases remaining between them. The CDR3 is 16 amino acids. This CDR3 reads CASSSRGDSTQETQYF. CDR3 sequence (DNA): TGTGCCAGCAGTTCCCGCGGGGACAGCACTCAAGAGACCCAGTACTTC.

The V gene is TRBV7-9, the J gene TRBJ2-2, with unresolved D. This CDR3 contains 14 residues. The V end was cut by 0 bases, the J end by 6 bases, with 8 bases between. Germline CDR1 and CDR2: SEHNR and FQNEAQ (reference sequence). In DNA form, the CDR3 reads TGTGCCAGCAGCTTAGCCTGGACCTCCGGGGAGCTGTTTTTT. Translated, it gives CASSLAWTSGELFF.

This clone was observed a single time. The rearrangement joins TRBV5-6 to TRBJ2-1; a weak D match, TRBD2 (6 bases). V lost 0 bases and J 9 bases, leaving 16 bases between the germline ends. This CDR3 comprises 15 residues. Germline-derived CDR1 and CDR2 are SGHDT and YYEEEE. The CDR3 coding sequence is TGTGCCAGCAGCTTGGGACTAGTAGGTTTTGGTGAGCAGTTCTTC. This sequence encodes CASSLGLVGFGEQFF.

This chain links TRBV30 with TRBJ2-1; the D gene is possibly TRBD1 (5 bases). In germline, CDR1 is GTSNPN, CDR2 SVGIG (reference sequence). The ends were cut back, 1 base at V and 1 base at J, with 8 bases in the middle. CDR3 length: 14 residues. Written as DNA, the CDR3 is TGTGCCTGGAGTGGCAGGGAATCCTACAATGAGCAGTTCTTC. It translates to CAWSGRESYNEQFF.

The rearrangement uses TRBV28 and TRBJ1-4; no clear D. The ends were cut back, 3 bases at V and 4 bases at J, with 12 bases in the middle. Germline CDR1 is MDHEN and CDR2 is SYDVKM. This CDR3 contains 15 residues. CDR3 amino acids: CASSLVGINNEKLFF. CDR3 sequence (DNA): TGTGCCAGCAGTTTGGTAGGGATTAATAATGAAAAACTGTTTTTT. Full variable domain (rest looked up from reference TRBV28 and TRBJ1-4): DVKVTQSSRYLVKRTGEKVFLECVQDMDHENMFWYRQDPGLGLRLIYFSYDVKMKEKGDIPEGYSVSREKKERFSLILESASTNQTSMYLCASSLVGINNEKLFFGSGTQLSVL.

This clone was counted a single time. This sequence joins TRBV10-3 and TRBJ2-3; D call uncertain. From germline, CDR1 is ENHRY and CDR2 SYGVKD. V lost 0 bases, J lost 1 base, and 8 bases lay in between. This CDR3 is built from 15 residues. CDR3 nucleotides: TGTGCCATCAGTGAGTCACCTGGGGGCACAGATACGCAGTATTTT. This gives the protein CAISESPGGTDTQYF.

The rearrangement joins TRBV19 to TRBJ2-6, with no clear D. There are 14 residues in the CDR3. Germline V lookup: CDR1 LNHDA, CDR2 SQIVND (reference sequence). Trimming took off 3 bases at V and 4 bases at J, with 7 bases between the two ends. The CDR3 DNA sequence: TGTGCCAGTAGTATTGGCACCGGGGCCAACGTCCTGACTTTC. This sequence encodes CASSIGTGANVLTF.

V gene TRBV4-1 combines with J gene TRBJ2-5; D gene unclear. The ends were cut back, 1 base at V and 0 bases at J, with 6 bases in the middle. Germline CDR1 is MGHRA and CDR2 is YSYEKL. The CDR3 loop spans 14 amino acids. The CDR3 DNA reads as TGCGCCAGCAGCCAAGTAACAGACCAAGAGACCCAGTACTTC. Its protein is CASSQVTDQETQYF.

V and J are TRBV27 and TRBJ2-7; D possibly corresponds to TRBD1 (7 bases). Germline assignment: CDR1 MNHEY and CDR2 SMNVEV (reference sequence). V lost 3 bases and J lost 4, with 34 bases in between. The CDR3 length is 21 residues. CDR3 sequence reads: CASSFPPTVHGVKEGQYEQYF. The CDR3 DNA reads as TGTGCCAGCAGTTTCCCCCCAACGGTCCACGGGGTAAAGGAGGGACAGTACGAGCAGTACTTC.

The CDR3 DNA sequence: TGTGCCAGCAGCCCAGGACCGGGACAAGGAAACACCATATATTTT. As protein: CASSPGPGQGNTIYF. This chain links TRBV9 with TRBJ1-3, with D perhaps matching TRBD1 (6 bases). The V end was cut by 4 bases, the J end by 4 bases, with 15 bases between. This CDR3 spans 15 amino acids. Germline values: CDR1 SGDLS, CDR2 YYNGEE.

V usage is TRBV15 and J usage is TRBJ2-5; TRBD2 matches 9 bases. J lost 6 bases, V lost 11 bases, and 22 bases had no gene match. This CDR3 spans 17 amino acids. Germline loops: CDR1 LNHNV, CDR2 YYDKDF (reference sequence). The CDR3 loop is CAVSRASGTTHRKTQYF. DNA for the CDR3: TGTGCCGTCTCAAGGGCTAGCGGGACTACTCACCGAAAGACCCAGTACTTC. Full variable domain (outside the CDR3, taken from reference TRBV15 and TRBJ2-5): DAMVIQNPRYQVTQFGKPVTLSCSQTLNHNVMYWYQQKSSQAPKLLFHYYDKDFNNEADTPDNFQSRRPNTSFCFLDIRSPGLGDTAMYLCAVSRASGTTHRKTQYFGPGTRLLVL.

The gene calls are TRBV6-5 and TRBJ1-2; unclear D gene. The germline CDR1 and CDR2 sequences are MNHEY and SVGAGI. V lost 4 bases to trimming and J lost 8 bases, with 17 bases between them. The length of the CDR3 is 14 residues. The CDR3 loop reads CASSFRAEWRGYTF. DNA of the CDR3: TGTGCCAGCAGTTTCCGGGCGGAATGGAGGGGCTACACCTTC.

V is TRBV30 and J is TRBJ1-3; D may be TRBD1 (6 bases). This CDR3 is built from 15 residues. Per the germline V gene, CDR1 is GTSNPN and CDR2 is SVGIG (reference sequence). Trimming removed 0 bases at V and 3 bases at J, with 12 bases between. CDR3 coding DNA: TGTGCCTGGAGTGTACGGGGGGCGCTTGGAAACACCATATATTTT. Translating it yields CAWSVRGALGNTIYF.

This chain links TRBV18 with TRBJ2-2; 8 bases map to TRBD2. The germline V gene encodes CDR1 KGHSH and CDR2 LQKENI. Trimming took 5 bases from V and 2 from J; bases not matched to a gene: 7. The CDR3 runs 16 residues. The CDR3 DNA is TGTGCCAGCTCATCCCTACTAGCGGACAACACCGGGGAGCTGTTTTTT. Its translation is CASSSLLADNTGELFF.

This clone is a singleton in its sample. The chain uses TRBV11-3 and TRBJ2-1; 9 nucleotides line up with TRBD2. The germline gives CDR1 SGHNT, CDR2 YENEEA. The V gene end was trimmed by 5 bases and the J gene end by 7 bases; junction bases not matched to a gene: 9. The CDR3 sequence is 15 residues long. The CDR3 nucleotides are TGTGCCAGCAGCCCCCAAGGGACTAGCCCTAATGAGCAGTTCTTC. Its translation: CASSPQGTSPNEQFF.

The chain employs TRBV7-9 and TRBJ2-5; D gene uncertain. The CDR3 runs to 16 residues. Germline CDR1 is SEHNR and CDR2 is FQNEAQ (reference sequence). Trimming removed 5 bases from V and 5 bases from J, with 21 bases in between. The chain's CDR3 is CASSLGPPDPGETQYF. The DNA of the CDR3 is TGTGCCAGCAGCCTAGGACCCCCGGACCCCGGGGAGACCCAGTACTTC.

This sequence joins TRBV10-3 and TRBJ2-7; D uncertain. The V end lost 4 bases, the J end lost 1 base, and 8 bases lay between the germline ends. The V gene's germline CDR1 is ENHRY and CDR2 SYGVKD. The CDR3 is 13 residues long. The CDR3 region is CAISAASSYEQYF. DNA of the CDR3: TGTGCCATCAGTGCAGCAAGTTCCTACGAGCAGTACTTC.